These 30 T cell receptor beta chains originate from one sample sequenced in a study of cytomegalovirus exposure and HLA in healthy donors. The PCR ran on 60 Vbeta and 13 Jbeta primers. Here immunoSEQ multiplex PCR was the method, and the copy in TCRdb shows in-frame clones only, minus some. The sample holds 140,000 to 150,000 clones, around 90% seen once. The sequencing sample was made of PBMCs. Receptors were obtained from a woman aged 40-49 years in good health and CMV-seronegative.

The chain's CDR3 is CASSPRTSGRKGNEQFF. The CDR3 nucleotides are TGTGCCAGCAGCCCTCGGACTAGCGGGAGGAAAGGCAATGAGCAGTTCTTC. The chain links TRBV7-9 to TRBJ2-1; 14 bases line up with TRBD2. Germline V gives CDR1 SEHNR, CDR2 FQNEAQ (reference sequence). The ends lost 5 bases at V and 6 bases at J; junction bases unmatched: 9. CDR3 size: 17 residues.

The CDR3 here is CASTPSAARAGEQYF. The CDR3 DNA sequence: TGTGCCAGCACCCCGTCCGCTGCCCGGGCGGGAGAGCAGTACTTC. The chain carries TRBV11-3 and TRBJ2-5, with TRBD2 matching over 7 bases. Trimming at V came to 7 bases and at J to 11 bases, leaving 19 bases not matched to a gene. The CDR3 is made up of 15 amino acids. Germline lookup yields CDR1 SGHNT and CDR2 YENEEA.

V is TRBV6-1 and J is TRBJ1-4; the D is unclear. V lost 3 bases, J lost 0 bases, and 8 bases lay in between. The CDR3 contains 15 residues. The germline V gene has CDR1 MNHNS and CDR2 SASEGT. The CDR3 coding sequence is TGTGCCAGCAGTGACTTGTTTGCAACTAATGAAAAACTGTTTTTT. This translates into CASSDLFATNEKLFF.

The chain joins TRBV28 to TRBJ1-2; D perhaps matches TRBD1 (5 bases). V was trimmed by 6 bases and J by 7 bases, leaving 15 bases between them. Germline V gene data show CDR1 as MDHEN and CDR2 as SYDVKM. The CDR3 has 13 amino acids. The CDR3 coding sequence is TGTGCCAGCAGGTTTCAGGGTCTAGGTGGCTACACCTTC. This gives the protein CASRFQGLGGYTF.

The chain uses TRBV6-5 and TRBJ2-7, with D possibly TRBD1 on 6 matching bases. The V gene's germline CDR1 is MNHEY and CDR2 SVGAGI. V shed 5 bases and J shed 1 base, with 15 bases lying between them. The CDR3 totals 15 residues. The CDR3 protein is CASSRHRALSYEQYF. CDR3 coding DNA: TGTGCCAGCAGTCGCCACAGGGCCTTATCCTACGAGCAGTACTTC.

This chain joins TRBV6-5 and TRBJ2-7, with D possibly TRBD2 on 6 matching bases. CDR1 MNHEY and CDR2 SVGAGI come from the germline V gene. The CDR3 consists of 15 residues. Between the trimmed V and J ends, which lost 0 bases and 0 bases, there was a span of 9 bases. This chain's CDR3 is CASSYSGGISYEQYF. In DNA form, the CDR3 reads TGTGCCAGCAGTTACTCTGGGGGGATCTCCTACGAGCAGTACTTC.

Turning to this clone: At one of its ends the junction is not consistent with the germline gene, which may arise from a read error. The chain is built from TRBV7-9 and TRBJ2-3; unclear D gene. Germline V gene data show CDR1 as SEHNR and CDR2 as FQNEAQ (reference sequence). CDR3 length: 14 amino acids. DNA of the CDR3: TGTTCCAGCAGCTTAGTGGAGATCACAGATACGCAGTATTTT. Translating gives CSSSLVEITDTQYF.

This chain links TRBV4-1 with TRBJ1-4; possibly TRBD1 for D (6 bases). The CDR3 loop spans 16 amino acids. Trimming removed 6 bases from V and 0 bases from J, with 14 bases in between. Germline CDR1 is MGHRA and CDR2 is YSYEKL. The CDR3 DNA reads as TGCGCCAGCAGTCAGAACAGACAGGCAACTAATGAAAAACTGTTTTTT. It yields the protein CASSQNRQATNEKLFF.

The rearrangement uses TRBV28 and TRBJ2-5; 12 bases match TRBD2. The end of the DNA aligns better with TRBJ2-7, so the J call may be wrong. This CDR3 region has 14 residues. CDR1 and CDR2 (germline): MDHEN, SYDVKM. The CDR3: CASLAGGPSYEQYF. CDR3 coding DNA: TGTGCCAGCCTAGCGGGAGGGCCCTCTTACGAGCAGTACTTC.

This sequence joins TRBV5-1 and TRBJ2-5; 7 bases align to TRBD2. The germline CDR1 and CDR2 sequences are SGHRS and YFSETQ. V was pared by 3 bases and J by 4 bases, with 6 bases of the junction left unmatched. This CDR3 has 14 amino acids. In nucleotides, the CDR3 is TGCGCCAGCAGCTCCGGACTAGAGACAGAGACCCAGTACTTC. It specifies CASSSGLETETQYF. Variable domain in full (rest from reference TRBV5-1 and TRBJ2-5): KAGVTQTPRYLIKTRGQQVTLSCSPISGHRSVSWYQQTPGQGLQFLFEYFSETQRNKGNFPGRFSGRQFSNSRSEMNVSTLELGDSALYLCASSSGLETETQYFGPGTRLLVL.

This clone was detected only once. The V and J genes are TRBV9 and TRBJ2-1; 16 positions match TRBD2. The CDR3 is 21 amino acids. J gave up 4 bases and V 1 base, and 14 bases lay outside the gene matches. CDR1 is SGDLS and CDR2 is YYNGEE in the germline V gene. CDR3 loop: CASSVTLAGTSGRVGYNEQFF. Here the CDR3 DNA reads TGTGCCAGCAGCGTAACCCTCGCCGGGACTAGCGGGAGGGTCGGGTACAATGAGCAGTTCTTC.

The rearrangement links TRBV19 to TRBJ1-3, with D unresolved. The CDR3 is 14 residues long. V lost 7 bases and J 0 bases, leaving 10 bases between the germline ends. Germline CDR1 is LNHDA and CDR2 is SQIVND (reference sequence). The CDR3 loop is CASKWASSGNTIYF. In DNA, the CDR3 is TGTGCCAGTAAATGGGCCTCCTCTGGAAACACCATATATTTT.

The chain couples TRBV19 to TRBJ1-3, with D perhaps matching TRBD1 (5 bases). Germline V gene lookup returns CDR1 LNHDA and CDR2 SQIVND (reference sequence). The V and J ends lost 4 bases and 11 bases respectively, with 15 bases between them. This CDR3 is built from 13 residues. The CDR3 bases are TGTGCCAGTAGTACGACAGTGATCGGAGCCATATATTTT. Protein sequence: CASSTTVIGAIYF.

The J gene is TRBJ2-3, the V gene TRBV5-8, with no clear D. Germline CDR1 SGHTS, CDR2 YDEGEE. V lost 3 bases, J lost 9 bases, and 17 bases lay in between. The CDR3 contains 14 residues. CDR3 in amino acids: CASSSLRSSGTQYF. CDR3 DNA: TGTGCCAGCAGCTCCCTGAGGTCGTCTGGGACGCAGTATTTT.

In regard to this clone: A junction boundary mismatches the germline segment, possibly from a read error. V usage is TRBV7-7 and J usage is TRBJ2-5; 10 bases map to TRBD2. The germline gives CDR1 SSHAT, CDR2 FNYEAQ (reference sequence). This CDR3 spans 16 amino acids. CDR3 nucleotides: TGTGCTAGCAGCCTCCTCCTCAGCGGGAGGGCCGAGACCCAGTACTTC. Protein sequence: CASSLLLSGRAETQYF. Full variable domain (remainder filled in from reference TRBV7-7 and TRBJ2-5): GAGVSQSPRYKVTKRGQDVTLRCDPISSHATLYWYQQALGQGPEFLTYFNYEAQPDKSGLPSDRFSAERPEGSISTLTIQRTEQRDSAMYRCASSLLLSGRAETQYFGPGTRLLVL.

This clone was recorded a few times. This chain uses TRBV7-2 with TRBJ2-7; 7 bases are shared with TRBD2. The CDR3 length is 13 residues. Germline CDR1 is SGHTA and CDR2 is FQGNSA. V lost 10 bases and J lost 3; bases outside the gene matches: 9. CDR3 coding DNA: TGTGCCACCACCGGGACTAAGGTCTACGAGCAGTACTTC. This codes for CATTGTKVYEQYF. The variable domain in full, completed from reference TRBV7-2 and TRBJ2-7, reads GAGVSQSPSNKVTEKGKDVELRCDPISGHTALYWYRQSLGQGLEFLIYFQGNSAPDKSGLPSDRFSAERTGGSVSTLTIQRTQQEDSAVYLCATTGTKVYEQYFGPGTRLTVT.

V usage is TRBV11-1 and J usage is TRBJ1-1; tentatively, D is TRBD1 (6 bases). The V and J ends lost 5 bases and 0 bases respectively, with 10 bases between them. Germline loops: CDR1 SGHAT, CDR2 FQDESV (reference sequence). This CDR3 is built from 14 residues. The CDR3 spells CASSPGQLNTEAFF. In DNA, the CDR3 is TGTGCCAGCAGCCCTGGACAGTTGAACACTGAAGCTTTCTTT. The complete variable domain, with remaining parts taken from reference TRBV11-1 and TRBJ1-1, reads EAEVAQSPRYKITEKSQAVAFWCDPISGHATLYWYRQILGQGPELLVQFQDESVVDDSQLPKDRFSAERLKGVDSTLKIQPAELGDSAMYLCASSPGQLNTEAFFGQGTRLTVV.

J is TRBJ2-3 and V is TRBV11-3, with a possible D match to TRBD1 (5 bases). Germline CDR1 is SGHNT and CDR2 is YENEEA. The length of the CDR3 is 14 residues. The ends were cut back, 5 bases at V and 1 base at J, with 10 bases in the middle. The DNA of the CDR3 is TGTGCCAGCAGCCGCATCAGGGGCACAGATACGCAGTATTTT. This codes for CASSRIRGTDTQYF.

This clone was found once. The rearrangement uses TRBV2 and TRBJ1-4, with 9 bases lining up with TRBD1. This CDR3 has 16 residues. J lost 8 bases, V lost 6 bases, and 13 bases had no gene match. CDR1 is SNHLY, CDR2 FYNNEI, per germline. The CDR3: CASRQLQGARKEKLFF. The CDR3, as DNA: TGTGCCAGCAGACAGTTACAGGGGGCGCGGAAGGAAAAACTGTTTTTT. Full variable domain (rest looked up from reference TRBV2 and TRBJ1-4): EPEVTQTPSHQVTQMGQEVILRCVPISNHLYFYWYRQILGQKVEFLVSFYNNEISEKSEIFDDQFSVERPDGSNFTLKIRSTKLEDSAMYFCASRQLQGARKEKLFFGSGTQLSVL.

V is TRBV10-3 and J is TRBJ2-7; D may be TRBD1 (6 bases). The germline CDR1 and CDR2 sequences are ENHRY and SYGVKD. V was cut by 4 bases and J by 4 bases, with 17 bases left in between. CDR3 size: 15 residues. The CDR3 sequence: CAISVLSQGSYEQYF. The CDR3 nucleotides are TGTGCCATCAGTGTTCTGTCCCAGGGGTCATACGAGCAGTACTTC.

The chain is built from TRBV30 and TRBJ1-2, with a possible D match to TRBD1 (5 bases). Trimming shortened V by 3 bases and J by 1 base, and 9 bases separated the two germline ends. Germline lookup yields CDR1 GTSNPN and CDR2 SVGIG (reference sequence). The CDR3 loop spans 13 amino acids. The CDR3 DNA follows: TGTGCCTGGAGCGGGGGGGGTAACTATGGCTACACCTTC. Protein product: CAWSGGGNYGYTF.

The rearrangement joins TRBV5-6 to TRBJ1-1; 9 positions match TRBD1. V trimming: 4 bases; J trimming: 11 bases; junction bases outside the gene matches: 18. The CDR3 length is 16 residues. Germline V CDR1 and CDR2: SGHDT, YYEEEE. The DNA for the CDR3 is TGTGCCAGCAGCGAAACAGGGGGCGCAGCGATACCGGTGGCTTTCTTT. This translates into CASSETGGAAIPVAFF.

The V gene is TRBV5-1, the J gene TRBJ1-2; TRBD1 matches 7 bases. The CDR3 is 13 residues long. V trimming: 4 bases; J trimming: 6 bases; junction bases outside the gene matches: 6. Germline V gene sequence: CDR1 SGHRS, CDR2 YFSETQ. CDR3 bases: TGCGCCAGCAGCACCGGGACAGTTGATGGCTACACCTTC. Translated, it gives CASSTGTVDGYTF.

The chain recombines TRBV5-1 with TRBJ2-7; D not certain. The CDR3 has 14 residues. Per the germline V gene, CDR1 is SGHRS and CDR2 is YFSETQ. With 0 bases removed from V and 2 bases from J, the gap between germline ends came to 9 bases. The CDR3 DNA sequence: TGCGCCAGCAGCTTGGAGTCAGGCACCTACGAGCAGTACTTC. Translated, it gives CASSLESGTYEQYF.

This clone was counted a few times. The rearrangement links TRBV10-3 to TRBJ2-7; a possible D gene is TRBD2 (6 bases). The ends were cut back, 0 bases at V and 6 bases at J, with 15 bases in the middle. CDR3 length: 15 amino acids. Germline-derived CDR1 and CDR2 are ENHRY and SYGVKD. DNA for the CDR3: TGTGCCATCAGTGAGTCCCCGGGAGTCGTATCCGAGCAGTACTTC. Translated: CAISESPGVVSEQYF.

This clone was observed a single time. The chain links TRBV9 to TRBJ2-3; the D gene is possibly TRBD2 (6 bases). V was trimmed by 0 bases and J by 1 base, leaving 12 bases between them. CDR3 length: 16 residues. Germline V lookup: CDR1 SGDLS, CDR2 YYNGEE. The CDR3, as DNA: TGTGCCAGCAGCGTAGGCGCGGGGACCCGCACAGATACGCAGTATTTT. Its translation is CASSVGAGTRTDTQYF.

V is TRBV12-5 and J is TRBJ2-5, with 8 bases aligning to TRBD1. V lost 0 bases and J lost 5; bases outside the gene matches: 14. CDR1 is LGHNT, CDR2 FRNRAP, per germline. CDR3 size: 18 residues. The CDR3 sequence: CASGLVITGTGYGETQYF. The CDR3 region has the DNA TGTGCTAGTGGTTTGGTTATCACCGGGACAGGTTATGGGGAGACCCAGTACTTC.

V and J are TRBV14 and TRBJ2-7, with 9 bases aligning to TRBD2. Germline V lookup: CDR1 SGHDN, CDR2 FVKESK. The CDR3 runs 15 residues. Trimming removed 4 bases from V and 2 bases from J; junction bases left unmatched: 6. CDR3 bases: TGTGCCAGCAGCCCCCTAGCGGGACGAACCTACGAGCAGTACTTC. Translated: CASSPLAGRTYEQYF.

This clone appeared once. J is TRBJ2-1 and V is TRBV27, with TRBD1 matching over 7 bases. CDR1 is MNHEY, CDR2 SMNVEV, per germline (reference sequence). The CDR3 loop spans 17 amino acids. The V segment lost 6 bases and the J segment 3 bases; nucleotides outside the gene matches: 14. In DNA, the CDR3 is TGTGCCAGCAGACGGCTCACCACCGGGACAGTCTACAATGAGCAGTTCTTC. Translating it yields CASRRLTTGTVYNEQFF.

This sequence joins TRBV15 and TRBJ1-3; D might be TRBD1 (6 bases). Per the germline V gene, CDR1 is LNHNV and CDR2 is YYDKDF (reference sequence). With 3 bases removed from V and 0 bases from J, the gap between germline ends came to 15 bases. This CDR3 has 17 residues. CDR3 DNA sequence: TGTGCCACCAGCAGGAACCGACAGGCCCTCTCTGGAAACACCATATATTTT. Amino acids: CATSRNRQALSGNTIYF.